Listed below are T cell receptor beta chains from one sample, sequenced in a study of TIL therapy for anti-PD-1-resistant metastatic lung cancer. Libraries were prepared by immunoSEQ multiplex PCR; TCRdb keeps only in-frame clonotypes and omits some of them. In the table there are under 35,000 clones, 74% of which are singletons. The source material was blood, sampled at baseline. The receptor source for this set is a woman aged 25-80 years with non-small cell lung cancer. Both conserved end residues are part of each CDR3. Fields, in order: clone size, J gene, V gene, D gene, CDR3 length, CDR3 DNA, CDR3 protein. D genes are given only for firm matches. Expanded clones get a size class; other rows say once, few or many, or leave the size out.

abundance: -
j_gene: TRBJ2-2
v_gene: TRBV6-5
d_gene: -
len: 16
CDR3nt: TGTGCCAGCAGTTACAGGCAGATACAGAACACCGGGGAGCTGTTTTTT
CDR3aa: CASSYRQIQNTGELFF

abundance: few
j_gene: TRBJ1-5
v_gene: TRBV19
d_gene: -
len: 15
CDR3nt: TGTGCCAGTAGTCGTTTAACAATTAGCAATCAGCCCCAGCATTTT
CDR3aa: CASSRLTISNQPQHF

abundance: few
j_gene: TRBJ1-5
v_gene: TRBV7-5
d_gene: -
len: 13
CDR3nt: TGTGTCAGAAGCTTATTGGGGGCTCAGCCCCAGCATTTT
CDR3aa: CVRSLLGAQPQHF

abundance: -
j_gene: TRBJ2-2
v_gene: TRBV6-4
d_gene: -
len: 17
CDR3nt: TGTGCCAGCAGTGAAGACGCCCCGGGCAGCCGATGGGGGGAGCTGTTTTTT
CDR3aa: CASSEDAPGSRWGELFF

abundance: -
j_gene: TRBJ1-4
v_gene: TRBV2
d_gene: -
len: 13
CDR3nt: TGTGCCCAGCGCCGGGGCTTTAATGAAAAACTGTTTTTT
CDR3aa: CAQRRGFNEKLFF

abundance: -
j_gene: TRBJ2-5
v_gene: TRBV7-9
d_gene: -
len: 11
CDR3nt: TGTGCCAGCAGCTTAAGGCAGACCCAGTACTTC
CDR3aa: CASSLRQTQYF

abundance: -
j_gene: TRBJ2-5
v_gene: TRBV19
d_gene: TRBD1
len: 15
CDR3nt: TGTGCCAGTAGTATAACTCAGGGGGCAGGTGAGACCCAGTACTTC
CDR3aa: CASSITQGAGETQYF

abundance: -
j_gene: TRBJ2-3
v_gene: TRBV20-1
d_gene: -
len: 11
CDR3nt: TGCAGTGCTAGTATCGGGGATACGCAGTATTTT
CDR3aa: CSASIGDTQYF

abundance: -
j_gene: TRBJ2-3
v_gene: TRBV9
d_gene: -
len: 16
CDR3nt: TGTGCCAGCAGCGTAAGGTGGGAGTCCCTAACAGATACGCAGTATTTT
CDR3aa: CASSVRWESLTDTQYF

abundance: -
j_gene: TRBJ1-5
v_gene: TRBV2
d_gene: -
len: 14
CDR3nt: TGTGCCAGCACGGCAGTATATAGCAATCAGCCCCAGCATTTT
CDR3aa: CASTAVYSNQPQHF

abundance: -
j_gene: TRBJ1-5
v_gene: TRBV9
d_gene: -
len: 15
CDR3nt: TGTGCCAGCAGCGTAGGGGGGCAGGGCAGTCAGCCCCAGCATTTT
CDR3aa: CASSVGGQGSQPQHF

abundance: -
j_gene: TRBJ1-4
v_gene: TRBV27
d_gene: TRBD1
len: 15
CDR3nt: TGTGCCAGCAGTCCACAGACAGGGGGAGGGGAAAAACTGTTTTTT
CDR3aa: CASSPQTGGGEKLFF

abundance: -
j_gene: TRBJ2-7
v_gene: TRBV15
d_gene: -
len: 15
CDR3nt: TGTGCCACCAGCAGAACCGGGGGCCTTTCCTACGAGCAGTACTTC
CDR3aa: CATSRTGGLSYEQYF

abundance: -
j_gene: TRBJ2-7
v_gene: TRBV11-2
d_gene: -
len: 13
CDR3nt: TGTGCCAGCAGCAGGGGGACCGGCGTGGAGCAGTACTTC
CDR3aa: CASSRGTGVEQYF

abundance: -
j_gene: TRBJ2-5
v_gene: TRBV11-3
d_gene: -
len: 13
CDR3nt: TGTGCCAGCAGCTTATCTCGTAGTGAGACCCAGTACTTC
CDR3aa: CASSLSRSETQYF

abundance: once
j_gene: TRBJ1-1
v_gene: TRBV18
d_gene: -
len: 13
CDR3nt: TGTGCCAGCTCACCACAAATGAACACTGAAGCTTTCTTT
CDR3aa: CASSPQMNTEAFF

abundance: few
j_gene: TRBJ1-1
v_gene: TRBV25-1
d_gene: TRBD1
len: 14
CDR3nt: TGTGCCAGCAAAAAGACAGGGGGCAAATCTGAAGCTTTCTTT
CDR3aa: CASKKTGGKSEAFF

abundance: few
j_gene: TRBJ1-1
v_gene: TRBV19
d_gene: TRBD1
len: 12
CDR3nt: TGTGCCAGTAGTATTGAGACAGGGGAAGCTTTCTTT
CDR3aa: CASSIETGEAFF

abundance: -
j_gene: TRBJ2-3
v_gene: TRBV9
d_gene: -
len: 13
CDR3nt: TGTGCCAGCCGGGCTGGCAATGCAGATACGCAGTATTTT
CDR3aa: CASRAGNADTQYF

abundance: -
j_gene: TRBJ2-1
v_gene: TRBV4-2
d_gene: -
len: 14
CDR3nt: TGTGCCAGCAGCTCAGCGGGCCGGGGCAATGAGCAGTTCTTC
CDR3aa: CASSSAGRGNEQFF

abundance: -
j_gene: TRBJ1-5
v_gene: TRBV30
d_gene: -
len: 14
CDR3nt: TGTGCCTGGAGTCTAGATCATAGCAATCAGCCCCAGCATTTT
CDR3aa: CAWSLDHSNQPQHF

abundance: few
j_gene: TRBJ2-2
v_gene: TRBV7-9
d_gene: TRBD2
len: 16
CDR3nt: TGTGCCAGCAGCCAGGGACTAGCGGGATTCGCCGGGGAGCTGTTTTTT
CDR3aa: CASSQGLAGFAGELFF

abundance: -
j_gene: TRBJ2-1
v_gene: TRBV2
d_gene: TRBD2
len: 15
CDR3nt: TGTGCCAGCAGCCGACTAGCGGGAGTCGGCAATGAGCAGTTCTTC
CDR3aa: CASSRLAGVGNEQFF

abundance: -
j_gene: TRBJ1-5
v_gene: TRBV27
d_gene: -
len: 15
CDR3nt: TGTGCCAGCAGATCAGGGGCGCAATTCAATCAGCCCCAGCATTTT
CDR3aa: CASRSGAQFNQPQHF

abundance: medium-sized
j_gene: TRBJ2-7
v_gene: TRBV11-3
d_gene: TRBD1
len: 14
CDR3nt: TGTGCCAGCAGCTTAGGACAGGGGGCCGGCGAGCAGTACTTC
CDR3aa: CASSLGQGAGEQYF

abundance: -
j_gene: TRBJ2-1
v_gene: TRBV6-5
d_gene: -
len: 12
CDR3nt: TGTGCCAGCACCACCCTGCTGGGTGAGCAGTTCTTC
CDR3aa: CASTTLLGEQFF

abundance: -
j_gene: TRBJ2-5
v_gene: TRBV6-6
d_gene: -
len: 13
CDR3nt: TGTGCCAGCAGGTCAGGTATACAAGAGACCCAGTACTTC
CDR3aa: CASRSGIQETQYF

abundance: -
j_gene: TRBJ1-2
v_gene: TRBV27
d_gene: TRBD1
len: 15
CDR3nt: TGTGCCAGCAGCTCTCCTAATAGGGGGCCCGACGGCTACACCTTC
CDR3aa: CASSSPNRGPDGYTF

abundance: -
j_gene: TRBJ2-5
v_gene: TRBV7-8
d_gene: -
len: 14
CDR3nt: TGTGCCAGCAGCGTCAGTCGTGGGGGGGAGACCCAGTACTTC
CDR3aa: CASSVSRGGETQYF

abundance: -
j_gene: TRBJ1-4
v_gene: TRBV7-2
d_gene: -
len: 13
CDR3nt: TGTGCCAGCAGCCCTAGGCGAACTGAAAAACTGTTTTTT
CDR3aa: CASSPRRTEKLFF

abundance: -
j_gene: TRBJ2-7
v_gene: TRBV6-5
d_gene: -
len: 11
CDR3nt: TGTGCCAGCAGTTACGGGCCCTTGGAGTACTTC
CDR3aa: CASSYGPLEYF